Below, 20 T cell receptor beta chains from the same sample are listed, as sequenced in a study of response to subunit inactivated influenza vaccine. TCRdb itself ran the RT-PCR reads through MiXCR, one entry per CDR3 protein. The repertoire holds approximately 500,000 distinct CDR3 sequences, with 10% to 15% as singletons. The sequencing used PBMCs from blood, collected 45 days after vaccination. The receptor source for this set is a man aged 50-59 years who received an inactivated influenza vaccine.

This clonotype was seen ten or more times. The gene calls are TRBV7-9 and TRBJ2-3; D is unresolved. This CDR3 is 14 amino acids long. CDR1 and CDR2 from the germline V gene are SEHNR and FQNEAQ (reference sequence). The ends were cut back, 5 bases at V and 2 bases at J, with 11 bases in the middle. CDR3 in amino acids: CASSPLGPTDTQYF. The CDR3 DNA follows: TGTGCCAGCAGCCCCCTGGGTCCCACAGATACGCAGTATTTT.

This clonotype was seen repeatedly, ten times or more. This chain links TRBV12-3 or TRBV12-4 with TRBJ2-1; 7 nucleotides align to TRBD1. The length of the CDR3 is 16 residues. V was pared by 7 bases and J by 5 bases, with 14 bases of the junction left unmatched. CDR3 region: CASIPATGILDNEQFF. The CDR3 DNA is TGTGCCAGCATCCCGGCGACAGGGATTCTTGACAATGAGCAGTTCTTC.

This clonotype has only a few counts. The V and J genes are TRBV10-3 and TRBJ1-5; possibly TRBD1 for D (6 bases). The CDR3 contains 15 residues. The V gene lost 0 bases and the J gene lost 4 bases, with 10 bases spanning the gap. Germline V gives CDR1 ENHRY, CDR2 SYGVKD. CDR3 sequence reads: CAISESGTQNQPQHF. The CDR3, as DNA: TGTGCCATCAGTGAGTCCGGGACACAGAATCAGCCCCAGCATTTT.

This clonotype was picked up many times. The genes are TRBV4-3 and TRBJ1-2; the D is unclear. The CDR3 is made up of 15 amino acids. Trimming cost V 0 bases and J 4 bases, with 12 bases left between them. The germline CDR1 and CDR2 sequences are LGHNA and YSLEER. The chain's CDR3 is CASSQDIGVGYGYTF. In DNA form, the CDR3 reads TGCGCCAGCAGCCAAGATATTGGGGTGGGCTATGGCTACACCTTC.

The V gene is TRBV27, the J gene TRBJ1-5, with 8 bases aligning to TRBD1. Germline V CDR1 and CDR2: MNHEY, SMNVEV (reference sequence). The CDR3 has 15 amino acids. J gave up 0 bases and V 6 bases, and 4 bases lay outside the gene matches. CDR3 coding DNA: TGTGCCAGCAGCTTCGACAGGGGTAGCAATCAGCCCCAGCATTTT. Translation: CASSFDRGSNQPQHF.

This clonotype has only a few counts. J is TRBJ2-5 and V is TRBV20-1; TRBD2 is a possible D gene (6 bases). The CDR3 totals 13 residues. CDR1 DFQATT and CDR2 SNEGSKA come from the germline V gene (reference sequence). V shed 6 bases and J shed 4 bases, with 15 bases lying between them. CDR3 protein: CSAKWGVGETQYF. The CDR3 DNA sequence: TGCAGTGCCAAGTGGGGGGTGGGAGAGACCCAGTACTTC.

The chain links TRBV6-1 to TRBJ1-6; 8 positions agree with TRBD1. Per germline, CDR1 MNHNS and CDR2 SASEGT. The CDR3 has 15 residues. With V trimmed by 6 bases and J by 10 bases, 11 bases remained unmatched. The CDR3 loop is CASSQRQGTGSPLHF. DNA for the CDR3: TGTGCCAGCAGCCAACGACAGGGGACGGGCTCACCCCTCCACTTT.

This chain joins TRBV12-3 or TRBV12-4 and TRBJ2-1; weak D call: TRBD2 (6 bases). The V end lost 4 bases, the J end lost 9 bases, and 13 bases lay between the germline ends. The CDR3 covers 13 residues. The CDR3 coding sequence is TGTGCCAGCAGTTGGGGGGTATCGGGTGAGCAGTTCTTC. Its translation is CASSWGVSGEQFF.

In this sample, this clonotype turned up a few times. This rearrangement joins TRBV2 to TRBJ1-6, with 7 bases matching TRBD1. Germline V gene sequence: CDR1 SNHLY, CDR2 FYNNEI. Germline trimming cut 8 bases from V and 5 bases from J; bases unmatched to any gene: 3. The length of the CDR3 is 13 residues. The CDR3 reads CASRGQNNSPLHF. The CDR3 coding sequence is TGTGCCAGCCGGGGACAGAATAATTCACCCCTCCACTTT.

This clonotype came up a few times. CDR3 residues: CASSFGRSVRGGHEQYF. The CDR3 region has the DNA TGTGCCAGCAGCTTCGGGCGGAGCGTTCGGGGCGGCCACGAGCAGTACTTC. V gene TRBV7-2 combines with J gene TRBJ2-7; D is perhaps TRBD1 or TRBD2 (5 bases each). The CDR3 totals 17 residues. V was shortened by 3 bases and J by 5 bases, with 23 bases between the two germline ends. CDR1 is SGHTA and CDR2 is FQGNSA in the germline V gene. The whole variable domain, remainder taken from reference TRBV7-2 and TRBJ2-7, is GAGVSQSPSNKVTEKGKDVELRCDPISGHTALYWYRQSLGQGLEFLIYFQGNSAPDKSGLPSDRFSAERTGGSVSTLTIQRTQQEDSAVYLCASSFGRSVRGGHEQYFGPGTRLTVT.

This chain links TRBV9 with TRBJ2-1, with D unresolved. Germline values: CDR1 SGDLS, CDR2 YYNGEE. Trimming pared 3 bases from V and 4 bases from J, leaving 8 bases between. The CDR3 is 13 amino acids. The CDR3, as DNA: TGTGCCAGCAGCGCTCCCCTGTACAATGAGCAGTTCTTC. Translated, it gives CASSAPLYNEQFF. The variable domain in full, with the rest retrieved from reference TRBV9 and TRBJ2-1, is DSGVTQTPKHLITATGQRVTLRCSPRSGDLSVYWYQQSLDQGLQFLIQYYNGEERAKGNILERFSAQQFPDLHSELNLSSLELGDSALYFCASSAPLYNEQFFGPGTRLTVL.

This clonotype has ten or more counts. The gene calls are TRBV10-3 and TRBJ1-2; TRBD1 is a possible D gene (5 bases). The germline CDR1 and CDR2 sequences are ENHRY and SYGVKD. The CDR3 sequence is 14 residues long. V was clipped by 2 bases and J by 2 bases, with 9 bases between them. Here the CDR3 reads CAISERQSNYGYTF. CDR3 in DNA: TGTGCCATCAGTGAGCGACAGTCAAACTATGGCTACACCTTC.

This rearrangement joins TRBV5-1 to TRBJ1-1, with no clear D. The CDR3 covers 15 residues. Per germline, CDR1 SGHRS and CDR2 YFSETQ. V was pared by 5 bases and J by 1 base, with 15 bases between. The DNA of the CDR3 is TGCGCCAGCAGTTCACTAACCGGGAAGAACACTGAAGCTTTCTTT. It specifies CASSSLTGKNTEAFF.

The rearrangement joins TRBV4-2 to TRBJ2-4, with D unresolved. The CDR3 has 14 residues. Deletions cut 0 bases from V and 8 bases from J, with 11 bases between. Germline CDR1 and CDR2: LGHNA and YNFKEQ. The CDR3 sequence: CASSQDLAVDIQYF. The CDR3 nucleotides are TGTGCCAGCAGCCAAGATTTGGCAGTTGACATTCAGTACTTC.

This clonotype has only a few counts. This sequence joins TRBV20-1 and TRBJ2-2; perhaps TRBD2 as D (5 bases). There are 16 residues in the CDR3. V shed 0 bases and J shed 3 bases, with 14 bases lying between them. CDR1 is DFQATT and CDR2 is SNEGSKA in the germline V gene (reference sequence). In DNA, the CDR3 is TGCAGTGCTAGAGATCCGCCGGGGAAATACACCGGGGAGCTGTTTTTT. Residues: CSARDPPGKYTGELFF.

This clonotype was observed a few times. The J gene is TRBJ2-5, the V gene TRBV7-3; tentative D call: TRBD1 (8 bases). The germline V and J ends were trimmed by 4 bases and 2 bases, with 14 bases remaining between them. Germline CDR1 reads SGHTA; CDR2 reads FQGTGA. This CDR3 is built from 15 residues. The CDR3 spells CASSYGQGGQETQYF. DNA for the CDR3: TGTGCCAGCAGCTATGGACAGGGAGGGCAAGAGACCCAGTACTTC. Full variable domain (missing parts from reference TRBV7-3 and TRBJ2-5): GAGVSQTPSNKVTEKGKYVELRCDPISGHTALYWYRQSLGQGPEFLIYFQGTGAADDSGLPNDRFFAVRPEGSVSTLKIQRTERGDSAVYLCASSYGQGGQETQYFGPGTRLLVL.

This clonotype showed up just a few times. The chain carries TRBV4-3 and TRBJ2-7; TRBD2 matches 8 bases. The CDR3 length is 14 residues. Germline CDR1 and CDR2: LGHNA and YSLEER. Trimming at V came to 0 bases and at J to 4 bases, leaving 2 bases not matched to a gene. The DNA of the CDR3 is TGCGCCAGCAGCCAAGATTCTAGCGGGTACGAGCAGTACTTC. This codes for CASSQDSSGYEQYF.

V usage is TRBV14 and J usage is TRBJ2-3; D uncertain. V lost 0 bases and J 0 bases, leaving 10 bases between the germline ends. The CDR3 runs 16 residues. The germline V gene has CDR1 SGHDN and CDR2 FVKESK. CDR3 bases: TGTGCCAGCAGCCAAGATCTAACCGGGAGCACAGATACGCAGTATTTT. Protein: CASSQDLTGSTDTQYF.

The chain is built from TRBV5-5 and TRBJ2-1; 7 positions match TRBD1. The ends lost 4 bases at V and 2 bases at J; junction bases unmatched: 6. This CDR3 has 15 amino acids. The germline V gene encodes CDR1 SGHKS and CDR2 YYEKEE (reference sequence). The CDR3 region has the DNA TGTGCCAGCAGCGTGACAGGGCGGACCTACAATGAGCAGTTCTTC. Protein product: CASSVTGRTYNEQFF.

In its sample, this clonotype was seen a few times. The chain joins TRBV7-2 to TRBJ2-1; perhaps D is TRBD1 or TRBD2 (5 bases each). V was pared by 5 bases and J by 15 bases, with 14 bases between. CDR1 and CDR2 from the germline V gene are SGHTA and FQGNSA. The CDR3 consists of 11 residues. CDR3 residues: CASSLERDLFF. Here the CDR3 DNA reads TGTGCCAGCAGCCTTGAAAGGGACCTGTTCTTC.